A single sample is the source of the 31 T cell receptor beta chains below, sequenced in a study of patients and donors after allogeneic stem cell transplantation. TCRdb redid the calling of the RT-PCR reads with MiXCR, one entry per CDR3 protein. Among 900,000 to 1,000,000 distinct CDR3 sequences, approximately 19% were seen once, and the ten largest hold 5% to 6.5%. Specimen: blood, either unsorted or a sorted T cell fraction (not recorded which). These receptors were obtained from a human donor who was either an allogeneic HSCT recipient or a stem cell or donor lymphocyte infusion donor (not recorded which). It is not recorded whose cells these are; they may come from a transplant donor.

This clonotype has just a few counts. The chain carries TRBV6-6 and TRBJ2-1; TRBD2 agrees at 7 bases. This CDR3 region has 12 residues. The germline CDR1 and CDR2 sequences are MNHNY and SVGAGI (reference sequence). V gave up 5 bases and J gave up 9 bases; unmatched junction bases: 4. The CDR3 is CASSRPGGEQFF. The CDR3, as DNA: TGTGCCAGCAGTCGTCCGGGGGGTGAGCAGTTCTTC.

This clonotype was recorded a few times. This CDR3 is CASSGLAGNTGELFF. The CDR3 nucleotides read TGTGCCAGCAGCGGACTAGCGGGAAACACCGGGGAGCTGTTTTTT. The chain employs TRBV2 and TRBJ2-2; 12 bases are shared with TRBD2. With V trimmed by 6 bases and J by 2 bases, 1 base remained unmatched. There are 15 residues in the CDR3. The V gene's germline CDR1 is SNHLY and CDR2 FYNNEI. The entire variable domain, with the rest obtained from reference TRBV2 and TRBJ2-2, is as follows: EPEVTQTPSHQVTQMGQEVILRCVPISNHLYFYWYRQILGQKVEFLVSFYNNEISEKSEIFDDQFSVERPDGSNFTLKIRSTKLEDSAMYFCASSGLAGNTGELFFGEGSRLTVL.

A few counts support this clonotype. The junction shows a germline mismatch at one end, possibly a read error. The CDR3 region has the DNA TGTGCCAGCAGCTCCCGGGACACCAGTAATCGGCCCCAGCATTTT. Translation gives CASSSRDTSNRPQHF. V is TRBV5-6 and J is TRBJ1-5, with D possibly TRBD1 on 6 matching bases. Germline values: CDR1 SGHDT, CDR2 YYEEEE. This CDR3 has 15 amino acids.

The gene calls are TRBV20-1 and TRBJ2-2; D is perhaps TRBD2 (5 bases). The CDR3 loop spans 17 amino acids. The V gene lost 0 bases and the J gene lost 0 bases, with 14 bases spanning the gap. Germline V gene lookup returns CDR1 DFQATT and CDR2 SNEGSKA (reference sequence). Here the CDR3 reads CSARDWLTGANTGELFF. The CDR3 DNA is TGCAGTGCTAGAGATTGGCTAACCGGGGCGAACACCGGGGAGCTGTTTTTT.

This clonotype was counted a few times. The rearrangement joins TRBV29-1 to TRBJ2-7, with D tentatively TRBD1 (6 bases). Trimming removed 7 bases from V and 5 bases from J, with 12 bases in between. The CDR3 runs 11 residues. Germline values: CDR1 SQVTM, CDR2 ANQGSEA. The CDR3 loop reads CSAGAGNEQYF. The CDR3, as DNA: TGCAGCGCAGGGGCTGGGAACGAGCAGTACTTC.

The chain has TRBV6-5 and TRBJ2-7; D is unresolved. Per germline, CDR1 MNHEY and CDR2 SVGAGI. Trimming cost V 0 bases and J 3 bases, with 12 bases left between them. This CDR3 contains 15 residues. The CDR3 spells CASSYSRTPGYEQYF. The DNA of the CDR3 is TGTGCCAGCAGTTACTCTCGGACCCCGGGCTACGAGCAGTACTTC.

This clonotype was counted between two and nine times. V gene TRBV7-6 combines with J gene TRBJ2-7; D unclear. The germline V gene has CDR1 SGHVS and CDR2 FNYEAQ. CDR3 size: 14 residues. V lost 1 base and J 3 bases, leaving 10 bases between the germline ends. Written as DNA, the CDR3 is TGTGCCAGCAGCTTAGATGACGGATTCTACGAGCAGTACTTC. It codes for CASSLDDGFYEQYF.

The V call is TRBV2, the J call TRBJ2-1; 9 positions match TRBD2. The length of the CDR3 is 14 residues. J lost 5 bases, V lost 8 bases, and 7 bases had no gene match. Per germline, CDR1 SNHLY and CDR2 FYNNEI. In DNA, the CDR3 is TGTGCCAGCGGGGCGGGACTAGCCGACAATGAGCAGTTCTTC. Encoded protein: CASGAGLADNEQFF.

The V and J genes are TRBV4-1 and TRBJ2-2; TRBD1 might be the D (5 bases). The CDR3 runs 12 residues. CDR1 and CDR2 from the germline V gene are MGHRA and YSYEKL. The V and J ends lost 3 bases and 8 bases respectively, with 7 bases between them. The chain's CDR3 is CASSQRQGELFF. The DNA of the CDR3 is TGCGCCAGCAGCCAGAGACAGGGGGAGCTGTTTTTT.

J is TRBJ2-3 and V is TRBV7-3; unclear D gene. Germline values: CDR1 SGHTA, CDR2 FQGTGA. Trimming shortened V by 1 base and J by 8 bases, and 10 bases separated the two germline ends. This CDR3 has 13 amino acids. The CDR3 DNA reads as TGTGCCAGCAGCTTAAATATCGCCGGTACGCAGTATTTT. Protein product: CASSLNIAGTQYF.

This clonotype was observed a few times. The chain has TRBV20-1 and TRBJ2-1; D not resolved. The CDR3 runs to 13 residues. Germline CDR1 and CDR2: DFQATT and SNEGSKA (reference sequence). The V gene lost 5 bases and the J gene lost 2 bases, with 10 bases spanning the gap. CDR3 in DNA: TGCAGTGCTGCCTACGAAACCTACAATGAGCAGTTCTTC. It translates to CSAAYETYNEQFF.

The sample holds a few counts of this clonotype. This chain links TRBV6-2 or TRBV6-3 with TRBJ1-5; 10 positions agree with TRBD1. The CDR3 contains 16 residues. The germline V gene has CDR1 MNHEY and CDR2 SVGEGT. Germline trimming cut 0 bases from V and 9 bases from J; bases unmatched to any gene: 8. The CDR3 reads CASSYSLDRGNSPQHF. The CDR3 nucleotides read TGTGCCAGCAGTTACTCGCTGGACAGGGGGAATTCGCCCCAGCATTTT.

This chain joins TRBV24-1 and TRBJ2-7; TRBD2 agrees at 10 bases. V dropped 3 bases and J dropped 0; count of bases not matched to a gene: 4. The CDR3 has 16 amino acids. Germline V gives CDR1 KGHDR, CDR2 SFDVKD. The CDR3 DNA sequence: TGTGCCACCAGTGATAATAGCGGGAGGAACTCCTACGAGCAGTACTTC. Translated, it gives CATSDNSGRNSYEQYF.

This clonotype has just a few counts. This chain joins TRBV5-8 and TRBJ2-3; no reliable D call. Trimming removed 4 bases at V and 4 bases at J, with 16 bases between. Germline CDR1 and CDR2: SGHTS and YDEGEE. This CDR3 is built from 15 residues. The CDR3 is CASSPAAALADTQYF. The CDR3 DNA follows: TGTGCCAGCAGCCCAGCCGCGGCGTTGGCAGATACGCAGTATTTT.

The chain carries TRBV15 and TRBJ1-2, with 8 bases aligning to TRBD1. Trimming took 1 base from V and 6 from J; bases not matched to a gene: 4. This CDR3 region has 14 residues. CDR1 and CDR2 (germline): LNHNV, YYDKDF (reference sequence). DNA for the CDR3: TGTGCCACCAGCAGAGTGAGCAGGGGGCATGGCTACACCTTC. It encodes CATSRVSRGHGYTF. Based on the CDR3 plus reference TRBV15 and TRBJ1-2, the full variable domain is DAMVIQNPRYQVTQFGKPVTLSCSQTLNHNVMYWYQQKSSQAPKLLFHYYDKDFNNEADTPDNFQSRRPNTSFCFLDIRSPGLGDTAMYLCATSRVSRGHGYTFGSGTRLTVV.

The chain has TRBV5-1 and TRBJ2-1; 8 bases agree with TRBD1. Germline V CDR1 and CDR2: SGHRS, YFSETQ. Trimming took 0 bases from V and 7 from J; bases not matched to a gene: 6. The CDR3 is 15 amino acids. DNA of the CDR3: TGCGCCAGCAGCTTGGTTGGCAGGGGGCAAAATGAGCAGTTCTTC. It translates to CASSLVGRGQNEQFF.

The chain couples TRBV19 to TRBJ2-4; 7 bases match TRBD1. In germline, CDR1 is LNHDA, CDR2 SQIVND (reference sequence). The V gene end was trimmed by 3 bases and the J gene end by 4 bases; junction bases not matched to a gene: 3. CDR3 size: 14 residues. The CDR3 is CASSIYRGKNIQYF. The DNA for the CDR3 is TGTGCCAGTAGTATTTACAGGGGAAAAAACATTCAGTACTTC.

This clonotype was seen a few times. The chain employs TRBV6-5 and TRBJ2-2; 10 bases match TRBD2. The CDR3 sequence is 16 residues long. With 2 bases clipped from V and 6 bases from J, the junction kept 6 bases outside the gene matches. Germline V lookup: CDR1 MNHEY, CDR2 SVGAGI. CDR3: CASSYVPSGGSGELFF. Here the CDR3 DNA reads TGTGCCAGCAGTTACGTGCCTAGCGGGGGATCCGGGGAGCTGTTTTTT.

The chain uses TRBV4-3 and TRBJ1-4; 7 nucleotides line up with TRBD1. Unmatched junction bases numbered 6, after V lost 0 bases and J lost 8 bases. The CDR3 consists of 15 residues. CDR1 is LGHNA, CDR2 YSLEER, per germline. The CDR3 DNA reads as TGCGCCAGCAGCCAAGAAGGGGGCGAGGGGGAAAAACTGTTTTTT. It is translated as CASSQEGGEGEKLFF.

The V and J genes are TRBV12-3 or TRBV12-4 and TRBJ2-7, with D hard to call. The V end was cut by 5 bases, the J end by 2 bases, with 10 bases between. This CDR3 spans 13 amino acids. The CDR3 spells CASSTVSPYEQYF. The CDR3 coding sequence is TGTGCCAGCAGTACCGTTTCACCCTACGAGCAGTACTTC.

The table lists this clonotype with many counts. The V call is TRBV10-3, the J call TRBJ2-1; 8 nucleotides line up with TRBD1. J was trimmed by 5 bases and V by 2 bases; bases with no gene match: 5. Germline CDR1 and CDR2: ENHRY and SYGVKD. This CDR3 contains 15 residues. In nucleotides, the CDR3 is TGTGCCATCAGTGAGGGTCAGGGGGCAAACAATGAGCAGTTCTTC. Translation: CAISEGQGANNEQFF.

J is TRBJ1-2 and V is TRBV5-1; 9 nucleotides match TRBD1. J lost 5 bases, V lost 0 bases, and 2 bases had no gene match. Germline CDR1 is SGHRS and CDR2 is YFSETQ. The CDR3 has 14 residues. CDR3 in amino acids: CASSLEGTGYGYTF. The CDR3 DNA is TGCGCCAGCAGCTTGGAAGGGACAGGGTATGGCTACACCTTC.

This clonotype was detected only a few times. J is TRBJ2-2 and V is TRBV5-1, with 9 positions matching TRBD2. Germline values: CDR1 SGHRS, CDR2 YFSETQ. The junction had 7 bases not matched to a gene; V was cut back by 4 bases and J by 3 bases. The CDR3 runs to 16 residues. This CDR3 reads CASSKPSSGDTGELFF. In DNA, the CDR3 is TGCGCCAGCAGCAAACCATCTAGCGGGGACACCGGGGAGCTGTTTTTT.

V and J are TRBV6-5 and TRBJ2-7, with D unresolved. The germline gives CDR1 MNHEY, CDR2 SVGAGI. V was clipped by 0 bases and J by 6 bases, with 9 bases between them. The CDR3 length is 13 residues. The CDR3 coding sequence is TGTGCCAGCAGTTACTCAGGCGGCGGCGAGCAGTACTTC. It encodes CASSYSGGGEQYF.

This clonotype was observed a few times. The chain combines TRBV5-1 with TRBJ1-2; no reliable D call. V gave up 0 bases and J gave up 8 bases, with 20 bases separating them. Germline-derived CDR1 and CDR2 are SGHRS and YFSETQ. The CDR3 length is 16 residues. CDR3 residues: CASSLDLRTRTGGYTF. The CDR3 DNA is TGCGCCAGCAGCTTGGATTTACGTACAAGAACGGGGGGCTACACCTTC.

This clonotype was detected only a few times. The chain carries TRBV7-3 and TRBJ1-1, with D perhaps matching TRBD1 (5 bases). The germline gives CDR1 SGHTA, CDR2 FQGTGA. This CDR3 has 16 amino acids. Trimming removed 2 bases from V and 8 bases from J, with 21 bases in between. The CDR3 spells CASSLSPGRGTMEAFF. In DNA, the CDR3 is TGTGCCAGCAGCTTATCCCCGGGGAGGGGTACGATGGAAGCTTTCTTT. The entire variable domain, with the rest obtained from reference TRBV7-3 and TRBJ1-1, is as follows: GAGVSQTPSNKVTEKGKYVELRCDPISGHTALYWYRQSLGQGPEFLIYFQGTGAADDSGLPNDRFFAVRPEGSVSTLKIQRTERGDSAVYLCASSLSPGRGTMEAFFGQGTRLTVV.

This clonotype has more than one count but fewer than ten. V and J are TRBV5-1 and TRBJ1-2; 9 bases align to TRBD1. The germline V gene encodes CDR1 SGHRS and CDR2 YFSETQ. J lost 4 bases, V lost 0 bases, and 10 bases had no gene match. The CDR3 is 17 residues long. CDR3 bases: TGCGCCAGCAGCTTGGATCCGACAGGGGGAAGGGGCTATGGCTACACCTTC. It translates to CASSLDPTGGRGYGYTF.

This chain uses TRBV10-3 with TRBJ2-7; 7 nucleotides align to TRBD1. Germline V CDR1 and CDR2: ENHRY, SYGVKD. This CDR3 comprises 13 residues. With 5 bases clipped from V and 5 bases from J, the junction kept 6 bases outside the gene matches. CDR3 residues: CAISTGTANEQYF. The CDR3 DNA is TGTGCCATCAGTACCGGGACAGCTAACGAGCAGTACTTC.

This clonotype came up many times. This chain uses TRBV7-2 with TRBJ2-1; 11 nucleotides align to TRBD2. The CDR3 is 16 residues long. The junction had 10 bases not matched to a gene; V was cut back by 3 bases and J by 9 bases. The germline V gene encodes CDR1 SGHTA and CDR2 FQGNSA. Here the CDR3 reads CASSLTPGLAVIEQFF. The DNA for the CDR3 is TGTGCCAGCAGCTTGACTCCGGGACTAGCGGTTATTGAGCAGTTCTTC.

This chain links TRBV27 with TRBJ2-3, with TRBD1 identical over 8 bases. The V segment lost 1 base and the J segment 1 base; nucleotides outside the gene matches: 13. Looked up from germline, CDR1 is MNHEY and CDR2 is SMNVEV (reference sequence). The CDR3 has 19 amino acids. The CDR3 region is CASSLWAQSGTGGTDTQYF. In DNA, the CDR3 is TGTGCCAGCAGTTTATGGGCCCAATCCGGGACAGGTGGCACAGATACGCAGTATTTT.

This rearrangement joins TRBV5-1 to TRBJ2-7, with 9 positions matching TRBD1. Germline CDR1 and CDR2: SGHRS and YFSETQ. Trimming took 1 base from V and 5 from J; bases not matched to a gene: 7. This CDR3 is 15 amino acids long. This CDR3 reads CASSLRTGGSHEQYF. In nucleotides, the CDR3 is TGCGCCAGCAGCTTGCGAACAGGGGGCAGCCACGAGCAGTACTTC.